This TCR beta chain was obtained from a study of T cell changes during pregnancy in multiple sclerosis. Assay used: immunoSEQ multiplex PCR; TCRdb lists only in-frame clones, some missing. The repertoire includes more than 50,000 clones, roughly nine tenths of them detected once, and 0.4% to 0.5% sits in the top ten. Germline V gene sequence: CDR1 SGHNT, CDR2 YENEEA. V shed 4 bases, J shed 3 bases, and the junction held 11 bases outside the gene matches. The CDR3 contains 17 residues. The count of this clone is one. This clonotype originated in a female donor in good health, enrolled as a control in a pregnancy study. The chain has TRBV11-3 and TRBJ1-1; 10 bases map to TRBD1. The specimen comprised CD4+ T cells from peripheral blood mononuclear cells, sampled after pregnancy. In DNA, the CDR3 is TGTGCCAGCAGCTCTGGGACAGGGGCCCACCTTTACACTGAAGCTTTCTTT. Its translation: CASSSGTGAHLYTEAFF.